This T cell receptor beta chain was identified in a study of blood T cells in healthy people across ages. Study-wide background: Template switching recovered approximately one barcoded beta molecule for every two T cells. Study findings and constraints: It was not possible, with unsorted PBMCs, to conclusively compare naive and antigen-experienced cells.

This clonotype was counted only a few times. What it binds is not known. Together with a sample-barcoded 5' primer, a J-beta primer mix was included in a second PCR lasting about 7 to 11 cycles. Each cDNA molecule received a tag from a template-switch adaptor that had 12 random nucleotides. TCRdb used MiXCR to reprocess the 5' RACE reads, holding one entry per CDR3 protein. The table has about 1.4 million distinct CDR3 sequences, 45% to 70% seen once. The germline V and J ends were trimmed by 4 bases and 3 bases, with 9 bases remaining between them. Germline V gene sequence: CDR1 SQVTM, CDR2 ANQGSEA. The CDR3 has 12 residues.

The sample consisted of blood. This clonotype originated in a man aged 18 to 30 in good health. This sequence joins TRBV29-1 and TRBJ2-5; D is undetermined. CDR3 nucleotide sequence: TGCAGCGTTGTTAGGGTGGAAGAGACCCAGTACTTC. It encodes CSVVRVEETQYF.